The rows below give T cell receptor beta chains drawn from one sample of a study of blood T cell repertoires in COVID-19. Some clones are missing from TCRdb's copy, which holds only in-frame ones; the method was immunoSEQ multiplex PCR. This sample has approximately 290,000 clones, with approximately 85% found just once. Sequenced input: PBMCs or T cells enriched from blood (not recorded which). These receptors originate from a woman under 40 who had recovered from COVID-19. The CDR3 runs from the conserved cysteine through the conserved F or W. Each record gives: V gene, clone size, D gene, J gene, CDR3 DNA, CDR3 protein. D genes are given only for firm matches. Some rows have no size entry. The others give once, few or many, or a class for an expanded clone.

TRBV19	-	-	TRBJ1-5	TGTGCCAGTAGTACCCTGGCGAGGGTTCAGCAGCCCCAGCATTTT	CASSTLARVQQPQHF
TRBV7-8	-	TRBD2	TRBJ2-7	TGTGCCAGCAGCTACCGACTAGCGGGCTCGTACGAGCAGTACTTC	CASSYRLAGSYEQYF
TRBV7-9	once	-	TRBJ2-7	TGTGCCAGCAGCTGGGGAAGGGGTTACGAGCAGTACTTC	CASSWGRGYEQYF
TRBV5-4	-	TRBD1	TRBJ1-2	TGTGCCAGCAGCTGGACAGGGGGCTATGGCTACACCTTC	CASSWTGGYGYTF
TRBV7-9	-	-	TRBJ1-2	TGTGCCAGCCGTCGGCAGGGTCAGTATAACGGCTATGGCTACACCTTC	CASRRQGQYNGYGYTF
TRBV28	-	TRBD1	TRBJ2-7	TGTGCCAGCAGTGCGATACCGGGACAGGGGGCTTCCTACGAGCAGTACTTC	CASSAIPGQGASYEQYF
TRBV28	-	TRBD1	TRBJ1-3	TGTGCCAGCAGTGTGGACAGGGCTGGAAACACCATATATTTT	CASSVDRAGNTIYF
TRBV2	once	-	TRBJ2-7	TGTGCCAGCAGTGAAGCGCTTGGGGGAGACAGGCGTTCCTACGAGCAGTACTTC	CASSEALGGDRRSYEQYF
TRBV7-8	-	-	TRBJ2-7	TGTGCCAGCAGCTTCGACAGGACCTACGAGCAGTACTTC	CASSFDRTYEQYF
TRBV19	-	-	TRBJ1-3	TGTGCCAGTAGTATCGGACAGTCTGGAAACACCATATATTTT	CASSIGQSGNTIYF
TRBV13	-	-	TRBJ1-2	TGTGCCAGCAGCTTAGAACAGAACTATGGCTACACCTTC	CASSLEQNYGYTF
TRBV6-1	-	TRBD2	TRBJ2-7	TGTGCCAGCAGTGAAAAGGGAGGGGCAGGGCAGTACTTC	CASSEKGGAGQYF
TRBV18	few	TRBD2	TRBJ2-1	TGTGCCAGCTCACCAACGGGACTAGCGGACAATGAGCAGTTCTTC	CASSPTGLADNEQFF
TRBV2	-	TRBD1	TRBJ1-2	TGTGCCAGCCCCCGACAGGGTGGGTATGGCTACACCTTC	CASPRQGGYGYTF
TRBV28	-	-	TRBJ1-1	TGTGCCAGCAGTTTCCGAGGTAGGGGCACTGAAGCTTTCTTT	CASSFRGRGTEAFF
TRBV7-8	-	TRBD1	TRBJ1-6	TGTGCCAGCAGTCTACAGGGGTCGTCACCCCTCCACTTT	CASSLQGSSPLHF
TRBV3-1/TRBV3-2	-	TRBD1	TRBJ1-2	TGTGCCAGCAGCCAAGTGGGGACAGGGGGCGGCTACACCTTC	CASSQVGTGGGYTF
TRBV15	-	TRBD1	TRBJ2-1	TGTGCCACCAGCAAGGACAGGAACATCTACAATGAGCAGTTCTTC	CATSKDRNIYNEQFF
TRBV7-6	-	TRBD2	TRBJ2-3	TGTGCCAGCAGCTTAGATAGCGGGGGGCGACTCACAGATACGCAGTATTTT	CASSLDSGGRLTDTQYF
TRBV7-2	-	TRBD1	TRBJ2-1	TGTGCCAGCAGCTTTTTGGGGACAGAAACTGAGCAGTTCTTC	CASSFLGTETEQFF
TRBV5-1	-	TRBD2	TRBJ2-2	TGCGCCAGCACCAAAGCGGGAGGGCTCACCGGGGAGCTGTTTTTT	CASTKAGGLTGELFF
TRBV28	-	-	TRBJ2-1	TGTGCCGCGGGCAATGAGCAGTTCTTC	CAAGNEQFF
TRBV5-1	-	-	TRBJ1-4	TGCGCCAGCAGCCTTATAATCAGGGGCGGGGGCGAAAAACTGTTTTTT	CASSLIIRGGGEKLFF
TRBV5-1	-	TRBD1	TRBJ2-7	TGCGCCAGCAGCTTGGCCGGGACAGGGCGGGTCGAGCAGTACTTC	CASSLAGTGRVEQYF
TRBV6-1	-	TRBD2	TRBJ2-1	TGTGCCAGCAGTGTCTCTAGCGGGGGCGGGGGAAATGAGCAGTTCTTC	CASSVSSGGGGNEQFF
TRBV29-1	once	-	TRBJ1-1	TGCAGCGTTGAAGGGGGGCCCACTGAAGCTTTCTTT	CSVEGGPTEAFF
TRBV3-1/TRBV3-2	-	-	TRBJ1-6	TGTGCCAGCAGCCACGATATGGGGGCGATTTCTCACCTCCACTTT	CASSHDMGAISHLHF